Sequencing of this T cell receptor (beta chain) was carried out in a study of blood T cell repertoires in COVID-19. Overall study context: The United States, Italy and Spain supplied acute and convalescent COVID-19 samples.

Seattle enrolled patients during active infection and tracked them longitudinally. Germline assignment: CDR1 LGHNA and CDR2 YNFKEQ. The ends were cut back, 4 bases at V and 7 bases at J, with 23 bases in the middle. This CDR3 spans 17 amino acids. Using immunoSEQ multiplex PCR, the repertoire was profiled, and TCRdb retains in-frame clones only, with some absent. The repertoire holds about 370,000 clones, with more than 75% as singletons. Sequences were obtained from peripheral blood. The receptor's source is a woman aged 25-40 years with COVID-19, enrolled during active disease. The chain couples TRBV4-2 to TRBJ2-1; D perhaps matches TRBD2 (7 bases). The CDR3 nucleotides read TGTGCCAGCAGCCTAACGGAGGGGGGGGCGCAGGGGAATGAGCAGTTCTTC. Its translation: CASSLTEGGAQGNEQFF.